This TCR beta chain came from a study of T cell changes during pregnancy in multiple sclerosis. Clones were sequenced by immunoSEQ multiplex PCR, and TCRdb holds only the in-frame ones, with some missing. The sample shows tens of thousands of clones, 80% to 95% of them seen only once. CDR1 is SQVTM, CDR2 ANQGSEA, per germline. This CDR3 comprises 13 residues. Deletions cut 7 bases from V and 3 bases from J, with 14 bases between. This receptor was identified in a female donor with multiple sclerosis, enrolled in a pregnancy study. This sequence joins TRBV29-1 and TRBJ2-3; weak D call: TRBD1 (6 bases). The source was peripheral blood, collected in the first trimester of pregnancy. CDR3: CSARGTGTDTQYF. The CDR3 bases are TGCAGCGCCAGGGGTACAGGGACAGATACGCAGTATTTT.